The entry that follows covers one T cell receptor (beta chain) sequence. What it binds is unknown. A second about 6 to 11 cycle PCR used barcoded and J-beta primers. Every cDNA molecule carried a tag from a template-switch adaptor bearing 12 random nucleotides. TCRdb processed the 5' RACE reads anew with MiXCR; each CDR3 protein has one entry. The data show 1.5 million to 2 million distinct CDR3 sequences, 28% seen once. The V gene lost 0 bases and the J gene lost 2 bases, with 14 bases spanning the gap. CDR1 and CDR2 from the germline V gene are MGHRA and YSYEKL. The length of the CDR3 is 16 residues. The data derive from a study of blood T cells in healthy people across ages. General study results and limits: Lack of knowledge of donor CMV status possibly confounded expanded clonotype changes.

The chain uses TRBV4-1 and TRBJ2-7; TRBD1 might be the D (5 bases). This receptor was obtained from a young woman in good health. The sequenced sample consisted of blood. In DNA form, the CDR3 reads TGCGCCAGCAGCCAAGATGTGACAGTTAACACCTACGAGCAGTACTTC. It specifies CASSQDVTVNTYEQYF.